This T cell receptor beta chain was sequenced for a study of human T cells and chemical hapten exposure. At the level of the study: Patches with 0.01% DPC went on the upper back, and the tests were read at 6 days. Patients, largely female, had alopecia areata, totalis or universalis.

At least ten counts were recorded for this clonotype. Its antigen is as yet unknown. Study-level points and caveats: Sensitizing with DPC caused no change in TCRs above 1 in 1000 frequency. Versus controls, significantly more large CDR3 similarity clusters arose from expanded TCRs.

Specified time point: patch test 2, 6 weeks after DPC sensitization. As for treatment: therapeutic diphenylcyclopropenone sensitization with weekly scalp DPC. TCRdb reprocessed the RACE reads via MiXCR and lists one record per CDR3 protein. The data contain tens of thousands of distinct CDR3 sequences, roughly 10% of them seen just once; the ten biggest clones take up about 2.3%. The CDR3 contains 12 residues. Germline values: CDR1 LNHNV, CDR2 YYDKDF (reference sequence). V was trimmed by 1 base and J by 6 bases, leaving 4 bases between them. This rearrangement joins TRBV15 to TRBJ2-1; no definite D call. This receptor was identified in a woman aged 30 to 39 with alopecia areata. Some clones in this sample may be carry-over from other donors' samples. Material: whole blood, obtained in connection with sensitization to the hapten diphenylcyclopropenone (DPC). The CDR3: CATSRGVNEQFF. The DNA for the CDR3 is TGTGCCACCAGCAGAGGTGTCAATGAGCAGTTCTTC.